One and the same sample provided the 31 T cell receptor beta chains below, sequenced in a study of shared clonotypes between healthy human individuals. TCRdb's table, derived via immunoSEQ multiplex PCR, lists solely in-frame clones and lacks some. The sample lists hundreds of thousands of clones, about 96% occurring once. The specimen sequenced was naive CD4+ T cells sorted from blood. Specified subset: CD45RA+ positively selected. These receptors originate from a woman under 40 in good health.

The CDR3 sequence: CASSLGTGLAGANVLTF. The CDR3 region has the DNA TGTGCCAGCAGCTTAGGGACAGGGCTTGCTGGGGCCAACGTCCTGACTTTC. The chain couples TRBV7-9 to TRBJ2-6; 8 bases map to TRBD1. Germline CDR1 is SEHNR and CDR2 is FQNEAQ (reference sequence). The length of the CDR3 is 17 residues. The trim removed 1 base at V and 2 bases at J, leaving 4 bases unmatched.

V is TRBV28 and J is TRBJ1-1; D gene unclear. Looked up from germline, CDR1 is MDHEN and CDR2 is SYDVKM. The length of the CDR3 is 12 residues. Trimming left V 2 bases short and J 3 bases short, with 4 bases between. CDR3 in DNA: TGTGCCAGCAGTTTAGGTCACACTGAAGCTTTCTTT. Translation: CASSLGHTEAFF.

The gene calls are TRBV6-4 and TRBJ2-1, with 8 bases identical to TRBD2. Germline trimming cut 2 bases from V and 5 bases from J; bases unmatched to any gene: 5. CDR3 length: 15 amino acids. Germline V gene data show CDR1 as MRHNA and CDR2 as SNTAGT. CDR3 sequence reads: CASSDDIAGNNEQFF. The CDR3 coding sequence is TGTGCCAGCAGTGACGATATAGCGGGAAACAATGAGCAGTTCTTC.

V gene TRBV11-1 combines with J gene TRBJ2-7, with D maybe TRBD2 (6 bases). Germline CDR1 and CDR2: SGHAT and FQDESV (reference sequence). The CDR3 covers 13 residues. Deletions cut 2 bases from V and 7 bases from J, with 12 bases between. The CDR3 DNA reads as TGTGCCAGCAGCTTACGGGAGAAGGAAGAGCAGTACTTC. Protein sequence: CASSLREKEEQYF.

This chain joins TRBV28 and TRBJ2-7; the D gene is possibly TRBD1 (6 bases). Germline-derived CDR1 and CDR2 are MDHEN and SYDVKM. CDR3 length: 13 amino acids. The V gene lost 6 bases and the J gene lost 2 bases, with 11 bases spanning the gap. CDR3 loop: CASSPGTPYEQYF. The CDR3 bases are TGTGCCAGCAGCCCCGGGACACCCTACGAGCAGTACTTC.

The chain combines TRBV6-5 with TRBJ1-1, with a tentative D call TRBD1 (6 bases). Germline assignment: CDR1 MNHEY and CDR2 SVGAGI. The CDR3 runs to 16 residues. The V gene lost 4 bases and the J gene lost 5 bases, with 20 bases spanning the gap. CDR3 nucleotides: TGTGCCAGCAGTTGGAACCGACTGGGGGGCAAGACTGAAGCTTTCTTT. This translates into CASSWNRLGGKTEAFF.

A note on this clone: Other DNA sequences in this sample translate to the same CDR3. The gene calls are TRBV7-9 and TRBJ2-1, with D unclear. There are 11 residues in the CDR3. Trimming removed 1 base at V and 5 bases at J, with 0 bases between. CDR1 is SEHNR, CDR2 FQNEAQ, per germline (reference sequence). In DNA, the CDR3 is TGTGCCAGCAGCTTAGACAATGAGCAGTTCTTC. It yields the protein CASSLDNEQFF.

This chain uses TRBV5-1 with TRBJ1-1; tentatively, D is TRBD1 (6 bases). Germline lookup yields CDR1 SGHRS and CDR2 YFSETQ. V lost 4 bases and J lost 1, with 17 bases in between. The CDR3 has 16 amino acids. This CDR3 is CASSTRPTGTNTEAFF. CDR3 coding DNA: TGCGCCAGCAGCACCCGACCTACAGGGACGAACACTGAAGCTTTCTTT.

This rearrangement joins TRBV5-1 to TRBJ2-5, with TRBD2 identical over 13 bases. The better agreement between TRBJ2-7 and the DNA end casts doubt on the J call. CDR1 is SGHRS and CDR2 is YFSETQ in the germline V gene. There are 16 residues in the CDR3. For the CDR3, the DNA is TGCGCCAGCAGCTTGGCCAGAGGACTAGCGGGAGACGAGCAGTACTTC. It yields the protein CASSLARGLAGDEQYF.

The V and J genes are TRBV30 and TRBJ2-3, with 11 bases matching TRBD2. CDR3 size: 16 residues. V trimming: 3 bases; J trimming: 1 base; junction bases outside the gene matches: 6. Germline CDR1 and CDR2: GTSNPN and SVGIG (reference sequence). In nucleotides, the CDR3 is TGTGCCTGGAGCCTTCCGGGACTAGCGGGCACAGATACGCAGTATTTT. Its protein is CAWSLPGLAGTDTQYF.

Here the CDR3 DNA reads TGTGCCAGCAGTATCCGACCGACAGGGGCTGGCTATGGCTACACCTTC. It specifies CASSIRPTGAGYGYTF. The chain recombines TRBV27 with TRBJ1-2; TRBD1 aligns across 8 bases. The length of the CDR3 is 16 residues. CDR1 and CDR2 from the germline V gene are MNHEY and SMNVEV (reference sequence). V lost 5 bases, J lost 4 bases, and 12 bases stayed unmatched.

The J gene is TRBJ1-1, the V gene TRBV4-1; no clear D gene. CDR3 size: 15 residues. V was cut by 0 bases and J by 4 bases, with 12 bases left in between. Per the germline V gene, CDR1 is MGHRA and CDR2 is YSYEKL. Written as DNA, the CDR3 is TGCGCCAGCAGCCAAGACTCGGGGTTACGCACTGAAGCTTTCTTT. Translation: CASSQDSGLRTEAFF.

This clone was seen just once. The CDR3, as DNA: TGTGCCAGTCAAAAAGGAGAGTCCTACAATGAGCAGTTCTTC. Amino acid sequence: CASQKGESYNEQFF. This chain links TRBV19 with TRBJ2-1; no clear D. The CDR3 loop spans 14 amino acids. The germline CDR1 and CDR2 sequences are LNHDA and SQIVND (reference sequence). Trimming shortened V by 8 bases and J by 1 base, and 12 bases separated the two germline ends.

V and J are TRBV2 and TRBJ1-6; D call uncertain. Looked up from germline, CDR1 is SNHLY and CDR2 is FYNNEI. The CDR3 is 13 residues long. Trimming took 4 bases from V and 9 from J, leaving 10 bases between them. The CDR3 nucleotides read TGTGCCAGCAGTGGGGGTTATGGTTCACCCCTCCACTTT. Its protein is CASSGGYGSPLHF.

The chain has TRBV4-1 and TRBJ1-2; TRBD1 matches 7 bases. Losses at the gene ends were 3 bases for V and 6 bases for J; bases not matched to a gene: 4. This CDR3 has 13 residues. Germline V gives CDR1 MGHRA, CDR2 YSYEKL. The chain's CDR3 is CASSHYDRDGYTF. For the CDR3, the DNA is TGCGCCAGCAGCCATTATGACAGGGATGGCTACACCTTC.

The chain is built from TRBV6-6 and TRBJ2-2; TRBD1 or TRBD2 may be the D gene (5 bases each). In germline, CDR1 is MNHNY, CDR2 SVGAGI (reference sequence). The CDR3 spans 14 residues. V was pared by 0 bases and J by 5 bases, with 7 bases between. The CDR3 nucleotides are TGTGCCAGCAGTTACTCGAGGGGTACCGGGGAGCTGTTTTTT. This translates into CASSYSRGTGELFF.

V gene TRBV5-1 combines with J gene TRBJ1-2; D unclear. The CDR3 has 14 residues. V dropped 5 bases and J dropped 4 bases, with 15 bases sitting between them. From germline, CDR1 is SGHRS and CDR2 YFSETQ. As DNA, the CDR3 is TGCGCCAGCAGTACCTCGGGAGGGCTCTATGGCTACACCTTC. Protein sequence: CASSTSGGLYGYTF.

The rearrangement joins TRBV5-5 to TRBJ1-1, with D possibly TRBD1 on 5 matching bases. Germline-derived CDR1 and CDR2 are SGHKS and YYEKEE (reference sequence). Trimming took off 5 bases at V and 2 bases at J, with 16 bases between the two ends. The CDR3 has 15 residues. CDR3: CASRGLRERNTEAFF. The CDR3 coding sequence is TGTGCCAGCAGGGGGCTGAGGGAGCGTAACACTGAAGCTTTCTTT.

The chain couples TRBV28 to TRBJ1-5; no definite D call. CDR3 size: 14 residues. V gave up 3 bases and J gave up 1 base, with 7 bases separating them. The V gene's germline CDR1 is MDHEN and CDR2 SYDVKM. CDR3 sequence reads: CASSFVVSNQPQHF. The CDR3 DNA follows: TGTGCCAGCAGTTTCGTGGTGAGCAATCAGCCCCAGCATTTT.

This chain joins TRBV7-6 and TRBJ2-2; perhaps TRBD2 as D (6 bases). Trimming removed 5 bases from V and 7 bases from J, with 8 bases in between. The germline V gene has CDR1 SGHVS and CDR2 FNYEAQ. The CDR3 totals 12 residues. This CDR3 is CASSGGYGELFF. The CDR3 nucleotides read TGTGCCAGCAGCGGGGGGTACGGGGAGCTGTTTTTT. Filled out from reference TRBV7-6 and TRBJ2-2, the complete variable domain reads GAGVSQSPRYKVTKRGQDVALRCDPISGHVSLYWYRQALGQGPEFLTYFNYEAQQDKSGLPNDRFSAERPEGSISTLTIQRTEQRDSAMYRCASSGGYGELFFGEGSRLTVL.

The chain employs TRBV7-9 and TRBJ2-2, with D unresolved. The CDR3 loop spans 15 amino acids. Germline loops: CDR1 SEHNR, CDR2 FQNEAQ (reference sequence). V shed 5 bases and J shed 1 base, with 11 bases lying between them. The CDR3 is CASSPRFGNTGELFF. CDR3 DNA sequence: TGTGCCAGCAGCCCCCGGTTCGGGAACACCGGGGAGCTGTTTTTT.

The J gene is TRBJ2-7, the V gene TRBV5-1; 10 bases match TRBD1. Per the germline V gene, CDR1 is SGHRS and CDR2 is YFSETQ. This CDR3 is built from 14 residues. The junction had 6 bases not matched to a gene; V was cut back by 4 bases and J by 5 bases. CDR3 bases: TGCGCCAGCAGCCAGCGGGACAGGGGCCACGAGCAGTACTTC. It specifies CASSQRDRGHEQYF.

This chain uses TRBV25-1 with TRBJ2-7; maybe TRBD1 (6 bases). The CDR3 covers 17 residues. CDR1 MGHDK and CDR2 SYGVNS come from the germline V gene. V lost 1 base and J lost 1, with 17 bases in between. CDR3 residues: CASSESRARGRSYEQYF. CDR3 nucleotides: TGTGCCAGCAGTGAATCGCGCGCCAGGGGACGGTCCTACGAGCAGTACTTC.

The DNA of the CDR3 is TGTGCCACCAGCAGAGATAGGAATGAGCAGTTCTTC. This translates into CATSRDRNEQFF. The chain employs TRBV15 and TRBJ2-1; unclear D gene. V dropped 0 bases and J dropped 7 bases, with 4 bases sitting between them. CDR3 length equals 12 residues. CDR1 is LNHNV and CDR2 is YYDKDF in the germline V gene (reference sequence).

Only a few counts were recorded for this clone. CDR3 loop: CASPKGYEQYF. CDR3 in DNA: TGTGCCAGCCCTAAGGGGTACGAGCAGTACTTC. J is TRBJ2-7 and V is TRBV27, with D possibly matching TRBD1 (5 bases). The CDR3 sequence is 11 residues long. The germline V and J ends were trimmed by 8 bases and 4 bases, with 9 bases remaining between them. Germline V gives CDR1 MNHEY, CDR2 SMNVEV (reference sequence).

The genes are TRBV9 and TRBJ1-1, with TRBD1 matching 7 bases. This CDR3 region has 15 residues. CDR1 and CDR2 from the germline V gene are SGDLS and YYNGEE. J gave up 10 bases and V 0 bases, and 12 bases lay outside the gene matches. As DNA, the CDR3 is TGTGCCAGCAGCGTAGGCGTTGTGATGGGACAGACAGCTTTCTTT. Its translation is CASSVGVVMGQTAFF.

The V gene is TRBV5-4, the J gene TRBJ1-1; 9 nucleotides match TRBD1. The CDR3 is made up of 14 amino acids. V was pared by 3 bases and J by 4 bases, with 4 bases of the junction left unmatched. In germline, CDR1 is SGHNT, CDR2 YYREEE (reference sequence). Here the CDR3 reads CASSSATGGTEAFF. Here the CDR3 DNA reads TGTGCCAGCAGCTCAGCGACAGGGGGCACTGAAGCTTTCTTT.

Turning to this clone: This same CDR3 is encoded by further DNA sequences in the sample. The chain recombines TRBV5-1 with TRBJ2-1; 13 bases are shared with TRBD2. Germline trimming cut 3 bases from V and 0 bases from J; bases unmatched to any gene: 0. The germline CDR1 and CDR2 sequences are SGHRS and YFSETQ. CDR3 length: 16 residues. CDR3 residues: CASSWTSGSSYNEQFF. The CDR3 coding sequence is TGCGCCAGCAGCTGGACTAGCGGGAGCTCCTACAATGAGCAGTTCTTC.

The chain employs TRBV5-8 and TRBJ2-5; D might be TRBD1 or TRBD2, each matching 5 bases. The V gene lost 0 bases and the J gene lost 3 bases, with 21 bases spanning the gap. Germline CDR1 reads SGHTS; CDR2 reads YDEGEE. The CDR3 contains 18 residues. The CDR3 DNA reads as TGTGCCAGCAGCTTGGGTCACGGGACCCGGACCCTCGAAGAGACCCAGTACTTC. It is translated as CASSLGHGTRTLEETQYF.

On this clone itself: Relative to the germline gene, one junction end is altered; a read error may explain this. This rearrangement joins TRBV19 to TRBJ2-3, with a tentative D call TRBD2 (6 bases). This CDR3 is built from 15 residues. Per the germline V gene, CDR1 is LNHDA and CDR2 is SQIVND (reference sequence). The CDR3 coding sequence is TGTACCAGTAGGGACCCCGCGAGCGGGACAGATACGCAGTATTTT. Amino acid sequence: CTSRDPASGTDTQYF. Using reference TRBV19 and TRBJ2-3 for the parts outside the CDR3, the full variable domain is DGGITQSPKYLFRKEGQNVTLSCEQNLNHDAMYWYRQDPGQGLRLIYYSQIVNDFQKGDIAEGYSVSREKKESFPLTVTSAQKNPTAFYLCTSRDPASGTDTQYFGPGTRLTVL.

This clone was observed once. The chain combines TRBV2 with TRBJ2-2; D remains unclear. This CDR3 is 15 amino acids long. V dropped 4 bases and J dropped 4 bases, with 13 bases sitting between them. The V gene's germline CDR1 is SNHLY and CDR2 FYNNEI. As DNA, the CDR3 is TGTGCCAGCAGTGTTTATCCTGTATTCACCGGGGAGCTGTTTTTT. Protein: CASSVYPVFTGELFF.